This passage covers 10 T cell receptor beta chains from one sample sequenced in a study of OX40 agonist ivuxolimab in advanced cancers. The method was immunoSEQ multiplex PCR; TCRdb's version includes in-frame clones alone and lacks a portion of them. The sample lists 60,000 to 100,000 clones; about 80% were seen once. Source: CD4+ or CD8+ T cells sorted from blood, taken in a trial of the OX40 agonist ivuxolimab. These receptors all stem from an adult with an advanced solid tumor such as melanoma, head and neck, liver or kidney cancer.

CDR3 DNA sequence: TGTGCCAGCAGCCCCTCGTTTTCTGGGGCCAACGTCCTGACTTTC. As protein: CASSPSFSGANVLTF. The J gene is TRBJ2-6, the V gene TRBV7-9; unclear D gene. Trimming left V 5 bases short and J 1 base short, with 9 bases between. The CDR3 has 15 amino acids. In germline, CDR1 is SEHNR, CDR2 FQNEAQ (reference sequence).

Only one count was recorded for this clone. This chain uses TRBV10-3 with TRBJ2-3; D is uncertain. With 3 bases removed from V and 9 bases from J, the gap between germline ends came to 10 bases. The length of the CDR3 is 12 residues. Germline assignment: CDR1 ENHRY and CDR2 SYGVKD. CDR3 in amino acids: CAISEDDGTQYF. CDR3 coding DNA: TGTGCCATCAGTGAAGATGATGGGACGCAGTATTTT.

V gene TRBV7-2 combines with J gene TRBJ1-3; D is undetermined. With 1 base removed from V and 8 bases from J, the gap between germline ends came to 15 bases. The germline gives CDR1 SGHTA, CDR2 FQGNSA. The CDR3 loop spans 15 amino acids. The CDR3 nucleotides are TGTGCCAGCAGCTTAGACCCCACACGCCGGGACACCATATATTTT. Translation gives CASSLDPTRRDTIYF.

The rearrangement uses TRBV13 and TRBJ2-3, with D possibly TRBD2 on 6 matching bases. The length of the CDR3 is 18 residues. The V and J ends lost 5 bases and 0 bases respectively, with 21 bases between them. Germline V gene lookup returns CDR1 PRHDT and CDR2 FYEKMQ (reference sequence). DNA for the CDR3: TGTGCCAGCAGCGCCCCCGGGCGGGGCCCAACGAGCACAGATACGCAGTATTTT. Its protein is CASSAPGRGPTSTDTQYF.

This clone was observed once. In nucleotides, the CDR3 is TGCGCCACCACCCCAGGGGCGGATACGCAGTATTTT. This encodes CATTPGADTQYF. The chain is built from TRBV10-2 and TRBJ2-3, with TRBD1 as a possible D gene (6 bases). The germline V gene encodes CDR1 WSHSY and CDR2 SAAADI. The CDR3 extends over 12 amino acids. V was cut by 10 bases and J by 6 bases, with 14 bases left in between.

This chain connects TRBV18 to TRBJ2-7, with TRBD1 as a possible D gene (5 bases). V shed 4 bases and J shed 1 base, with 11 bases lying between them. This CDR3 is built from 14 residues. CDR1 is KGHSH and CDR2 is LQKENI in the germline V gene. CDR3 sequence: CASSRDSLSYEQYF. CDR3 nucleotide sequence: TGTGCCAGCTCACGAGACAGTCTATCCTACGAGCAGTACTTC.

This clone has just a few counts. This chain connects TRBV7-8 to TRBJ2-1, with a weak D call TRBD2 (6 bases). Per the germline V gene, CDR1 is SGHVS and CDR2 is FQNEAQ. This CDR3 spans 15 amino acids. V was clipped by 2 bases and J by 2 bases, with 10 bases between them. In nucleotides, the CDR3 is TGTGCCAGCAGCTTATCGGGAGTTACCTACAATGAGCAGTTCTTC. Amino acids: CASSLSGVTYNEQFF.

This clone was recorded only once. The chain carries TRBV9 and TRBJ2-2, with 13 bases fitting TRBD2. The CDR3 runs to 16 residues. The V and J ends lost 4 bases and 7 bases, in that order; junction bases with no gene match: 7. Germline V lookup: CDR1 SGDLS, CDR2 YYNGEE. The CDR3 DNA is TGTGCCAGCAGCACGAGACTAGCGGGGGGTAGCGGGGAGCTGTTTTTT. Translation gives CASSTRLAGGSGELFF. Together with reference TRBV9 and TRBJ2-2, the CDR3 gives the full variable domain: DSGVTQTPKHLITATGQRVTLRCSPRSGDLSVYWYQQSLDQGLQFLIQYYNGEERAKGNILERFSAQQFPDLHSELNLSSLELGDSALYFCASSTRLAGGSGELFFGEGSRLTVL.

V gene TRBV9 combines with J gene TRBJ2-7, with 9 bases lining up with TRBD1. The length of the CDR3 is 15 residues. Germline CDR1 SGDLS, CDR2 YYNGEE. The V segment lost 2 bases and the J segment 4 bases; nucleotides outside the gene matches: 7. The CDR3 protein is CASSVGGGQGYEQYF. DNA for the CDR3: TGTGCCAGCAGCGTTGGAGGGGGACAGGGTTACGAGCAGTACTTC. The entire variable domain, with the rest obtained from reference TRBV9 and TRBJ2-7, is as follows: DSGVTQTPKHLITATGQRVTLRCSPRSGDLSVYWYQQSLDQGLQFLIQYYNGEERAKGNILERFSAQQFPDLHSELNLSSLELGDSALYFCASSVGGGQGYEQYFGPGTRLTVT.

CDR3 sequence: CASSGGSKNIQYF. The CDR3 nucleotides are TGTGCCAGCAGTGGGGGTTCCAAAAACATTCAGTACTTC. The chain uses TRBV2 and TRBJ2-4; D unresolved. The germline CDR1 and CDR2 sequences are SNHLY and FYNNEI. This CDR3 has 13 residues. V shed 4 bases and J shed 2 bases, with 6 bases lying between them.